One and the same sample provided the 7 T cell receptor beta chains below, sequenced in a study of beta chain features in type 1 diabetes. The isolated RNA, all of it, was reverse transcribed, so expressed TCRB transcripts were what got sequenced. TCRdb keeps only in-frame clones here, not all; method: immunoSEQ multiplex PCR. The table has more than 250,000 clones, over 20% seen once. Study findings and constraints: Significant though moderate, a shortening of TCRB CDR3s appeared in all four CD4+ subsets of Type 1 diabetes patients.

These TCRs' antigens remain unknown. Material for sequencing was naive CD4+ T cells from blood. These TCRs come from a woman aged 40 to 50 with type 1 diabetes.

The chain couples TRBV18 to TRBJ1-2; 7 bases line up with TRBD1. V was pared by 3 bases and J by 4 bases, with 2 bases of the junction left unmatched. From germline, CDR1 is KGHSH and CDR2 LQKENI. The length of the CDR3 is 13 residues. The DNA of the CDR3 is TGTGCCAGCTCACCTGACAGGGCCTATGGCTACACCTTC. It yields the protein CASSPDRAYGYTF.

The chain links TRBV18 to TRBJ1-1; 9 nucleotides line up with TRBD1. The ends lost 3 bases at V and 5 bases at J; junction bases unmatched: 7. This CDR3 has 15 residues. Germline V gives CDR1 KGHSH, CDR2 LQKENI. The CDR3: CASSPMGQGETEAFF. The CDR3 coding sequence is TGTGCCAGCTCACCGATGGGACAGGGAGAGACTGAAGCTTTCTTT.

This clone appeared a few times. The chain carries TRBV18 and TRBJ1-1, with TRBD1 matching 8 bases. Germline V gene data show CDR1 as KGHSH and CDR2 as LQKENI. The CDR3 extends over 15 amino acids. Losses at the gene ends were 4 bases for V and 4 bases for J; bases not matched to a gene: 8. CDR3 protein: CASSLGRGRVTEAFF. CDR3 nucleotides: TGTGCCAGCTCACTGGGCAGGGGGCGGGTCACTGAAGCTTTCTTT.

The chain links TRBV25-1 to TRBJ2-2, with D perhaps TRBD1 (5 bases). The germline V gene has CDR1 MGHDK and CDR2 SYGVNS. This CDR3 has 14 amino acids. V lost 3 bases, J lost 4 bases, and 9 bases lay in between. In DNA, the CDR3 is TGTGCCAGCAGTGACCATGGGGCCACCGGGGAGCTGTTTTTT. Translated: CASSDHGATGELFF.

V gene TRBV29-1 combines with J gene TRBJ2-2, with D possibly matching TRBD2 (7 bases). This CDR3 has 14 amino acids. V lost 7 bases, J lost 1 base, and 13 bases lay in between. From germline, CDR1 is SQVTM and CDR2 ANQGSEA. Here the CDR3 reads CSGGGLENTGELFF. The CDR3 nucleotides are TGCAGCGGGGGGGGCCTAGAGAACACCGGGGAGCTGTTTTTT.

A few counts support this clone. The J gene is TRBJ1-1, the V gene TRBV7-9, with D uncertain. CDR3 size: 13 residues. Per the germline V gene, CDR1 is SEHNR and CDR2 is FQNEAQ (reference sequence). Trimming removed 1 base at V and 6 bases at J, with 9 bases between. The CDR3 region is CASSLESLAEAFF. CDR3 coding DNA: TGTGCCAGCAGCTTAGAATCCCTCGCTGAAGCTTTCTTT.

This clone was seen a handful of times. The rearrangement joins TRBV28 to TRBJ2-1, with 10 bases fitting TRBD2. Trimming cost V 8 bases and J 4 bases; bases outside gene matches: 5. This CDR3 region has 14 residues. Germline CDR1 reads MDHEN; CDR2 reads SYDVKM. For the CDR3, the DNA is TGTGCCAGCGGGCGAGCGGGGGGGTACAATGAGCAGTTCTTC. The encoded protein is CASGRAGGYNEQFF.